Following are 7 T cell receptor beta chains from one sample sequenced in a study of tumor-infiltrating lymphocytes in localized non-small cell lung cancer. Clones were read by immunoSEQ multiplex PCR, and TCRdb kept only the in-frame ones, dropping some. The sample includes around 25,000 clones, over 60% of them seen just once. The sequenced sample was lung tumor tissue. These receptors were collected from a human donor with non-small cell lung cancer.

This clone occurred a few times. The rearrangement links TRBV5-1 to TRBJ2-2; possibly TRBD2 for D (5 bases). This CDR3 region has 15 residues. Trimming stripped 5 bases from V and 2 bases from J, with 13 bases between. The germline V gene encodes CDR1 SGHRS and CDR2 YFSETQ. The CDR3 nucleotides are TGCGCCAGCAGAGTACTGGAGGCCAACACCGGGGAGCTGTTTTTT. It translates to CASRVLEANTGELFF.

CDR3 in DNA: TGTGCCTGGAGCGTTAGCGGGGGGGCAGTAGATACGCAGTATTTT. Its translation is CAWSVSGGAVDTQYF. The V and J genes are TRBV30 and TRBJ2-3, with 11 bases lining up with TRBD2. The length of the CDR3 is 15 residues. Trimming removed 3 bases from V and 5 bases from J; junction bases left unmatched: 7. CDR1 is GTSNPN, CDR2 SVGIG, per germline (reference sequence).

CDR3 DNA sequence: TGTGCCAGCTCACCATCGGGGAGCGTCGCTGGAAACACCATATATTTT. The encoded protein is CASSPSGSVAGNTIYF. The chain carries TRBV18 and TRBJ1-3; D not certain. The ends were cut back, 2 bases at V and 2 bases at J, with 13 bases in the middle. This CDR3 contains 16 residues. Germline assignment: CDR1 KGHSH and CDR2 LQKENI.

J is TRBJ1-2 and V is TRBV29-1; 10 bases are a match to TRBD1. Trimming at V came to 4 bases and at J to 4 bases, leaving 6 bases not matched to a gene. The CDR3 extends over 14 amino acids. CDR1 SQVTM and CDR2 ANQGSEA come from the germline V gene. CDR3 residues: CSVGYRDRGYGYTF. The CDR3 nucleotides read TGCAGCGTTGGATACCGGGACAGGGGCTATGGCTACACCTTC.

A few counts support this clone. This sequence joins TRBV18 and TRBJ1-3; no clear D. V dropped 2 bases and J dropped 0 bases, with 14 bases sitting between them. The CDR3 runs 17 residues. Per germline, CDR1 KGHSH and CDR2 LQKENI. This CDR3 reads CASSPVTGERSGNTIYF. CDR3 bases: TGTGCCAGCTCACCAGTTACTGGAGAACGCTCTGGAAACACCATATATTTT.

The chain links TRBV5-6 to TRBJ2-7, with 8 bases identical to TRBD1. Germline-derived CDR1 and CDR2 are SGHDT and YYEEEE. V lost 0 bases and J lost 6; bases outside the gene matches: 8. CDR3 size: 15 residues. CDR3: CASSLAGQGQFEQYF. The CDR3 DNA is TGTGCCAGCAGCTTGGCCGGACAGGGTCAATTCGAGCAGTACTTC. Using reference TRBV5-6 and TRBJ2-7 for the parts outside the CDR3, the full variable domain is DAGVTQSPTHLIKTRGQQVTLRCSPKSGHDTVSWYQQALGQGPQFIFQYYEEEERQRGNFPDRFSGHQFPNYSSELNVNALLLGDSALYLCASSLAGQGQFEQYFGPGTRLTVT.

V gene TRBV6-5 combines with J gene TRBJ1-2, with 7 bases lining up with TRBD1. The CDR3 extends over 15 amino acids. With 0 bases clipped from V and 8 bases from J, the junction kept 9 bases outside the gene matches. CDR1 is MNHEY and CDR2 is SVGAGI in the germline V gene. CDR3: CASSYSRQGRSGYTF. The CDR3 region has the DNA TGTGCCAGCAGTTACTCGAGACAGGGCCGTTCGGGCTACACCTTC.